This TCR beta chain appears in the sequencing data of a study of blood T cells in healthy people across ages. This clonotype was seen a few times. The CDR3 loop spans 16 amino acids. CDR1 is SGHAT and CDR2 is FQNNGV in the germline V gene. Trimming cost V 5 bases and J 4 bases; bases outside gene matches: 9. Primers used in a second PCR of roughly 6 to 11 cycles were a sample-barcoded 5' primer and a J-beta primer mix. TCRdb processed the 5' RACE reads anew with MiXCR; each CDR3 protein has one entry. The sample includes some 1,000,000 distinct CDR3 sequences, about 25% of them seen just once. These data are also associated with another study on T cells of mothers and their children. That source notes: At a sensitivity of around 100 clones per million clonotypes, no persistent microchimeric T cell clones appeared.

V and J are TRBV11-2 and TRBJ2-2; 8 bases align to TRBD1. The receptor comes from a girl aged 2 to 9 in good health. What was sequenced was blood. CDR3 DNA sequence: TGTGCCAGCAGCGGGGCAGGGGGCTTCTCCACCGGGGAGCTGTTTTTT. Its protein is CASSGAGGFSTGELFF.